The sequence of this T cell receptor beta chain was determined in a study of CD8 T cells in ankylosing spondylitis. Remarks on this clonotype: The antigen is unknown.

The CDR3 spans 19 residues. V lost 4 bases, J lost 2 bases, and 24 bases lay in between. CDR1 and CDR2 from the germline V gene are MGHDK and SYGVNS. Study-wide results and caveats: Ankylosing spondylitis blood seemed to carry a telltale TCR beta motif made of about 8 highly homologous variants. Peripheral blood held disease-linked clones only at relatively low frequency, and these were CD8+.

Quantitative barcoded 5'-RACE was used to prepare TCR beta libraries. TCRdb called the 5' RACE reads again in MiXCR, with one record for every CDR3 protein. The sample holds about 300,000 distinct CDR3 sequences, around 20% seen once. This TCR was recovered from a female donor with ankylosing spondylitis or in good health (not recorded which). The chain is built from TRBV25-1 and TRBJ2-1; D perhaps matches TRBD1 (7 bases). Sequenced input: blood, either unsorted or a sorted T cell fraction (not recorded which). The CDR3 DNA is TGTGCCAGCAGTGGCCGACAGGGACGGGAGCAATGGCCCTACAATGAGCAGTTCTTC. It yields the protein CASSGRQGREQWPYNEQFF. The whole variable domain, filled in from reference TRBV25-1 and TRBJ2-1, reads EADIYQTPRYLVIGTGKKITLECSQTMGHDKMYWYQQDPGMELHLIHYSYGVNSTEKGDLSSESTVSRIRTEHFPLTLESARPSHTSQYLCASSGRQGREQWPYNEQFFGPGTRLTVL.